The text below deals with one T cell receptor beta chain. Its antigen is unknown. Trimming cost V 2 bases and J 9 bases, with 20 bases left between them. The CDR3 is 16 amino acids. Per germline, CDR1 SGHAT and CDR2 FQNNGV. These data come from a study of beta chain features in type 1 diabetes. Broader study findings: Cells that show high TCR expression could be over-represented by cDNA sequencing. With patients and controls alike, PCR might favor shorter templates to an equal degree. Naive, central memory and regulatory TCRB repertoires appeared more similar among patients than healthy donors.

Via the markers CD45RO/CCR7/CD25/CD127/CD95/CD27, stem cell-like memory, regulatory, central memory and naive CD4+ cells were sorted. What was sequenced were expressed TCRB transcripts, since all of the isolated RNA had been reverse transcribed. Here immunoSEQ multiplex PCR was the method, and the copy in TCRdb shows in-frame clones only, minus some. The sample carries approximately 330,000 clones, approximately 11% recorded once. This chain uses TRBV11-2 with TRBJ2-1, with a possible D match to TRBD2 (5 bases). Input material: naive CD4+ T cells from blood. This TCR was sampled from a woman aged 25 to 39 in good health. The CDR3: CASSLRLPKLPSEQFF. DNA for the CDR3: TGTGCCAGCAGCTTACGACTACCCAAACTCCCCAGTGAGCAGTTCTTC.